This T cell receptor beta chain appears in the sequencing data of a study of a mutant IDH1 vaccine in newly diagnosed glioma. In the study overall: The initiation of vaccination occurred 4-6 weeks after radiotherapy alone, or with temozolomide cycles. Antecedent treatment encompassed radiotherapy, temozolomide, or their combination; the majority received both.

As to time point: week 35, safety follow-up. Every vaccination contained 300 ug of the mutant IDH1 20-mer peptide and was paired with topical imiquimod. Only in-frame clones appear in the TCRdb table, and some are missing; sequencing was by immunoSEQ multiplex PCR. The sample lists 50,000 to 65,000 clones, approximately 87% occurring once. As for this clone: The antigen remains unidentified.

This receptor was taken from a man aged 40-55 years with glioma. The sample in question was PBMCs, obtained from a glioma patient whose treatment included an IDH1 peptide vaccine.

The CDR3 protein is CASSWRQGGEQYF. In DNA form, the CDR3 reads TGTGCCAGCAGTTGGAGACAGGGGGGAGAGCAGTACTTC. The V call is TRBV13, the J call TRBJ2-7; 9 nucleotides align to TRBD1. Trimming removed 6 bases from V and 7 bases from J; junction bases left unmatched: 7. This CDR3 region has 13 residues. In germline, CDR1 is PRHDT, CDR2 FYEKMQ (reference sequence).